The 8 T cell receptor beta chains below were found in one sample sequenced in a study of T cells in Graves' hyperthyroidism and ophthalmopathy. Amplification of TCR beta CDR3 regions used RNA as the template. Carried out on the TCR CDR3, a first-round RT-PCR used the HTBI primer set. TCRdb used MiXCR to reprocess the multiplex PCR reads, holding one entry per CDR3 protein. This table holds around 280,000 distinct CDR3 sequences, 13% found once. The specimen sequenced was blood. All receptors come from a young woman with Graves' hyperthyroidism that later progressed to Graves' ophthalmopathy.

The rearrangement uses TRBV30 and TRBJ2-3; maybe TRBD2 (5 bases). Trimming shortened V by 5 bases and J by 5 bases, and 11 bases separated the two germline ends. Looked up from germline, CDR1 is GTSNPN and CDR2 is SVGIG (reference sequence). This CDR3 has 12 amino acids. The CDR3 coding sequence is TGTGCCTGGGCCCCCGGGATAGATACGCAGTATTTT. As protein: CAWAPGIDTQYF.

This clonotype has at least ten counts. This rearrangement joins TRBV7-2 to TRBJ2-7; D not resolved. The CDR3 is made up of 15 amino acids. V was cut by 1 base and J by 0 bases, with 10 bases left in between. CDR1 SGHTA and CDR2 FQGNSA come from the germline V gene. CDR3 in amino acids: CASSLGQTPSYEQYF. The CDR3 DNA reads as TGTGCCAGCAGCTTAGGCCAGACTCCCTCCTACGAGCAGTACTTC.

CDR3 residues: CAWSRGGHGGELFF. CDR3 sequence (DNA): TGTGCCTGGAGTAGGGGGGGGCATGGCGGGGAGCTGTTTTTT. The chain recombines TRBV30 with TRBJ2-2, with D possibly being TRBD2 (7 bases). The V gene's germline CDR1 is GTSNPN and CDR2 SVGIG (reference sequence). The V gene lost 2 bases and the J gene lost 7 bases, with 14 bases spanning the gap. The CDR3 sequence is 14 residues long.

This clonotype has a handful of counts. The chain employs TRBV13 and TRBJ1-1, with 11 bases fitting TRBD1. The CDR3 totals 16 residues. Germline lookup yields CDR1 PRHDT and CDR2 FYEKMQ (reference sequence). Losses at the gene ends were 5 bases for V and 10 bases for J; bases not matched to a gene: 15. The CDR3 DNA is TGTGCCAGCAGCCCCAGGGCCGGACAGGGGGCAGGTGGAGCTTTCTTT. Its protein is CASSPRAGQGAGGAFF.

This clonotype was recorded at least ten times. This chain uses TRBV5-1 with TRBJ2-7; 8 bases fit TRBD1. CDR1 and CDR2 (germline): SGHRS, YFSETQ. V shed 3 bases and J 3 bases; nucleotides not matched to a gene: 2. The CDR3 contains 13 residues. CDR3 nucleotide sequence: TGCGCCAGCAGCTGGACAGGGAACTACGAGCAGTACTTC. Its translation: CASSWTGNYEQYF. Full variable domain (missing parts from reference TRBV5-1 and TRBJ2-7): KAGVTQTPRYLIKTRGQQVTLSCSPISGHRSVSWYQQTPGQGLQFLFEYFSETQRNKGNFPGRFSGRQFSNSRSEMNVSTLELGDSALYLCASSWTGNYEQYFGPGTRLTVT.

The sample holds a few counts of this clonotype. The germline gene is not matched at one end of the junction; a read error may be the cause. This sequence joins TRBV5-1 and TRBJ2-3; tentatively, D is TRBD2 (5 bases). Looked up from germline, CDR1 is SGHRS and CDR2 is YFSETQ. The CDR3 has 15 amino acids. This CDR3 reads CASSLAGKGTDTQYF. CDR3 DNA sequence: TGCGCCAGTAGCTTGGCCGGGAAGGGCACAGATACGCAGTATTTT.

This clonotype has just a few counts. V and J are TRBV2 and TRBJ2-2; 7 bases match TRBD2. CDR1 and CDR2 from the germline V gene are SNHLY and FYNNEI. With 6 bases clipped from V and 4 bases from J, the junction kept 8 bases outside the gene matches. The CDR3 has 15 amino acids. CDR3 sequence: CASSEPGLPTGELFF. CDR3 DNA: TGTGCCAGCAGCGAACCGGGACTACCCACCGGGGAGCTGTTTTTT. The whole variable domain, remainder taken from reference TRBV2 and TRBJ2-2, is EPEVTQTPSHQVTQMGQEVILRCVPISNHLYFYWYRQILGQKVEFLVSFYNNEISEKSEIFDDQFSVERPDGSNFTLKIRSTKLEDSAMYFCASSEPGLPTGELFFGEGSRLTVL.

This clonotype was seen repeatedly, ten times or more. The V call is TRBV27, the J call TRBJ2-7, with D tentatively TRBD2 (5 bases). The CDR3 totals 14 residues. Germline V gene sequence: CDR1 MNHEY, CDR2 SMNVEV (reference sequence). V lost 0 bases to trimming and J lost 2 bases, with 8 bases between them. CDR3 nucleotides: TGTGCCAGCAGTTTATCAGCCGGGACCTACGAGCAGTACTTC. Its protein product is CASSLSAGTYEQYF.